This T cell receptor beta chain was sequenced during a study of T cells after posttransplantation cyclophosphamide. Study-level points and caveats: Later blood repertoires were often dominated by clones from the donor CD8+ memory compartment. After PTCy, TRB diversity resembled that of CNI/methotrexate controls.

Cells defined as naive were viable CD3+CD4+ or CD3+CD8+ and CCR7+CD45RA+CD45RO-CD95-CD27+CD28+. Peripheral blood was collected from the related graft donor on the marrow donation day. Profiled with immunoSEQ multiplex PCR; TCRdb holds only in-frame clones, not every one. The sample carries fewer than 35,000 clones, 75% to 95% recorded once. Germline lookup yields CDR1 SGHRS and CDR2 YFSETQ. This CDR3 has 14 amino acids. V was pared by 0 bases and J by 10 bases, with 17 bases between. Concerning this clone itself: Its antigen is unknown.

The chain uses TRBV5-1 and TRBJ2-7, with a tentative D call TRBD1 (6 bases). This receptor was obtained from a man aged 25 to 45 in good health and a related stem cell transplant donor. The sample was naive CD4+ T cells sorted from blood. This chain's CDR3 is CASSLAGTWDGQYF. The CDR3 region has the DNA TGCGCCAGCAGCTTGGCGGGGACATGGGACGGCCAGTACTTC.